These T cell receptor beta chains were read from a single sample in a study of blood T cell repertoires in COVID-19. The assay was immunoSEQ multiplex PCR, and TCRdb's table has in-frame clones only and misses some. The profile shows more than 95,000 clones, roughly 80% of them singletons. The sequencing sample was made of peripheral blood. These receptors were collected from a man aged 25-45 years with acute or convalescent COVID-19. CDR3s include the opening cysteine and the closing phenylalanine or tryptophan. A D gene is named only where the DNA matches it firmly. Rows give clone size only sometimes, using once, few, many, or a class for an expanded clone.

>TRBD1|TRBJ1-1|TRBV5-1|-
CASSTGTGGTEAFF
TGCGCCAGCAGCACCGGGACAGGCGGGACTGAAGCTTTCTTT
>TRBD1|TRBJ1-2|TRBV14|-
CASSSRDRVRGGGYTF
TGTGCCAGCAGCTCCCGGGACAGGGTTCGGGGTGGCGGCTACACCTTC
>TRBD2|TRBJ2-3|TRBV11-2|-
CASSHGLAGGFVTDTQYF
TGTGCCAGCAGCCACGGACTAGCGGGAGGATTCGTAACAGATACGCAGTATTTT
>-|TRBJ1-1|TRBV4-2|-
CASSQDGQLNTEAFF
TGTGCCAGCAGCCAAGATGGGCAGCTGAACACTGAAGCTTTCTTT
>-|TRBJ2-1|TRBV9|-
CASSVEQSAYNEQFF
TGTGCCAGCAGCGTAGAACAGTCAGCCTACAATGAGCAGTTCTTC
>-|TRBJ2-2|TRBV7-3|few
CASSFSAEHTGELFF
TGTGCCAGCAGCTTCTCGGCGGAGCACACCGGGGAGCTGTTTTTT
>TRBD1|TRBJ1-2|TRBV27|once
CASSLFGTGSDYGYTF
TGTGCCAGCAGTTTATTTGGGACAGGGTCAGACTATGGCTACACCTTC
>TRBD2|TRBJ2-5|TRBV15|-
CATSYGLAGGSQETQYF
TGTGCCACCAGCTACGGACTAGCGGGAGGGTCTCAAGAGACCCAGTACTTC
>TRBD2|TRBJ2-1|TRBV6-6|few
CASSSLAGEGNEQFF
TGTGCCAGCAGTTCCCTAGCGGGGGAGGGCAATGAGCAGTTCTTC
>-|TRBJ2-1|TRBV9|-
CASSVSGDSYNEQFF
TGTGCCAGCAGCGTATCGGGGGATTCCTACAATGAGCAGTTCTTC
>-|TRBJ1-5|TRBV6-6|-
CASQTGMVDNQPQHF
TGTGCCAGCCAAACAGGGATGGTAGACAATCAGCCCCAGCATTTT
>-|TRBJ1-1|TRBV18|-
CASSPNPRVNTEAFF
TGTGCCAGCTCACCGAACCCCAGGGTGAACACTGAAGCTTTCTTT
>-|TRBJ1-1|TRBV11-2|-
CASRLGGDTEAFF
TGTGCCAGCAGGTTAGGGGGGGACACTGAAGCTTTCTTT
>TRBD1|TRBJ1-1|TRBV27|-
CASSLQGPTEAFF
TGTGCCAGCAGTCTACAGGGGCCCACTGAAGCTTTCTTT
>TRBD2|TRBJ2-1|TRBV11-2|-
CASSLGLAGPSSYNEQFF
TGTGCCAGCAGCCTCGGACTAGCGGGACCTAGCTCCTACAATGAGCAGTTCTTC
>TRBD1|TRBJ2-7|TRBV6-6|-
CASSYRAGGPYEQYF
TGTGCCAGCAGTTACAGGGCAGGGGGCCCGTACGAGCAGTACTTC
>TRBD1|TRBJ2-7|TRBV7-2|-
CASSLEGQGPFKQYF
TGTGCCAGCAGCTTAGAAGGACAGGGCCCCTTCAAGCAGTACTTC
>-|TRBJ2-1|TRBV9|-
CASSVDSRDSNEQFF
TGTGCCAGCAGCGTAGATAGTCGTGACAGCAATGAGCAGTTCTTC
>TRBD2|TRBJ2-5|TRBV10-3|-
CAISESGSGGETQYF
TGTGCCATCAGTGAGTCGGGAAGCGGGGGGGAGACCCAGTACTTC
>TRBD2|TRBJ2-5|TRBV6-6|once
CASTTQGGSYETQYF
TGTGCCAGCACCACTCAGGGCGGGAGTTATGAGACCCAGTACTTC
>-|TRBJ1-5|TRBV9|-
CASSDGTANQPQHF
TGTGCCAGCAGTGACGGGACTGCTAATCAGCCCCAGCATTTT
>-|TRBJ1-3|TRBV6-5|-
CASSSAGVSGNTIYF
TGTGCCAGCAGTTCAGCCGGGGTCTCTGGAAACACCATATATTTT
>TRBD1|TRBJ2-2|TRBV7-2|-
CASSLAGTGLGGELFF
TGTGCCAGCAGCTTAGCGGGGACAGGGCTGGGCGGGGAGCTGTTTTTT
>TRBD2|TRBJ2-1|TRBV6-5|once
CASSYSRLAGHSEQFF
TGTGCCAGCAGTTACTCTCGGCTAGCGGGGCATAGTGAGCAGTTCTTC
>TRBD1|TRBJ1-2|TRBV7-2|-
CASSYRQGNYGYTF
TGTGCCAGCAGCTACCGACAGGGGAACTATGGCTACACCTTC
>TRBD1|TRBJ1-1|TRBV10-1|-
CASSNRGLNTEAFF
TGCGCCAGCAGTAACAGGGGGCTCAACACTGAAGCTTTCTTT
>TRBD1|TRBJ1-4|TRBV5-1|-
CASSLNDRAVGEKLFF
TGCGCCAGCAGCTTAAACGACAGGGCCGTCGGGGAAAAACTGTTTTTT
>TRBD2|TRBJ2-7|TRBV7-6|-
CASSLEARGAYEQYF
TGTGCCAGCAGCTTAGAGGCCCGGGGGGCCTACGAGCAGTACTTC
>-|TRBJ1-2|TRBV27|-
CASSFWGTGGHDGYTF
TGTGCCAGCAGTTTCTGGGGTACAGGCGGCCATGATGGCTACACCTTC
>TRBD1|TRBJ1-1|TRBV19|-
CASSEGTDINTEAFF
TGTGCCAGTAGTGAAGGGACAGACATTAACACTGAAGCTTTCTTT
>-|TRBJ1-5|TRBV9|once
CASSRSGGFNQPQHF
TGTGCCAGCAGCCGTTCGGGGGGATTCAATCAGCCCCAGCATTTT
>TRBD1|TRBJ1-2|TRBV6-2/TRBV6-3|-
CASSQGQVYGYTF
TGTGCCAGCAGTCAGGGACAGGTCTATGGCTACACCTTC
>TRBD2|TRBJ2-1|TRBV7-6|-
CASSLAYPGGGNEQFF
TGTGCCAGCAGCTTAGCGTATCCGGGGGGAGGGAATGAGCAGTTCTTC
>TRBD2|TRBJ2-1|TRBV19|-
CASMVVAGGHNEQFF
TGTGCCAGTATGGTTGTTGCGGGAGGGCACAATGAGCAGTTCTTC
>-|TRBJ2-3|TRBV24-1|-
CATSDPPGDTQYF
TGTGCCACCAGTGACCCCCCGGGGGATACGCAGTATTTT
>-|TRBJ2-2|TRBV3-1/TRBV3-2|once
CASSHGPGELFF
TGTGCCAGCAGCCATGGGCCCGGGGAGCTGTTTTTT
>TRBD2|TRBJ2-1|TRBV9|-
CASSVDGLAGGPVNYEQFF
TGTGCCAGCAGCGTAGATGGGCTAGCGGGAGGGCCTGTCAATTATGAGCAGTTCTTC
>TRBD1|TRBJ1-2|TRBV27|few
CASSFKGQNYGYTF
TGTGCCAGCAGTTTTAAGGGACAGAACTATGGCTACACCTTC
>-|TRBJ2-5|TRBV3-1/TRBV3-2|-
CASSQDGAAQETQYF
TGTGCCAGCAGCCAAGACGGAGCGGCCCAAGAGACCCAGTACTTC
>-|TRBJ1-1|TRBV11-3|-
CASSPSGNTEAFF
TGTGCCAGCAGCCCCTCCGGGAACACTGAAGCTTTCTTT
>-|TRBJ1-2|TRBV19|-
CASSIGRRSGAGYTF
TGTGCCAGTAGTATCGGACGGCGCTCGGGAGCGGGCTACACCTTC
>-|TRBJ2-1|TRBV27|-
CASSIQGGNEQFF
TGTGCCAGCAGTATACAGGGCGGCAATGAGCAGTTCTTC
>-|TRBJ2-1|TRBV9|-
CASSSDQRIYNEQFF
TGTGCCAGCAGCTCAGATCAGCGGATCTACAATGAGCAGTTCTTC
>TRBD2|TRBJ2-1|TRBV7-6|-
CASSQGLAGGFEQFF
TGTGCCAGCAGCCAAGGGCTAGCGGGAGGGTTTGAGCAGTTCTTC
>TRBD1|TRBJ1-6|TRBV19|few
CASGTVNSPLHF
TGTGCCAGCGGGACAGTTAATTCACCCCTCCACTTT
>-|TRBJ2-1|TRBV25-1|few
CASSVLYRQFF
TGTGCCAGCAGTGTTTTATATCGGCAGTTCTTC
>-|TRBJ1-1|TRBV29-1|-
CSVGRAVNTEAFF
TGCAGCGTTGGGAGGGCGGTGAACACTGAAGCTTTCTTT
>-|TRBJ1-3|TRBV11-2|-
CASSQTGHLSGNTIYF
TGTGCCAGCAGTCAGACGGGACACCTCTCTGGAAACACCATATATTTT
>-|TRBJ1-1|TRBV9|-
CASSENPLSGASTEAFF
TGTGCCAGCAGCGAAAATCCCCTGTCAGGGGCCTCTACTGAAGCTTTCTTT
>-|TRBJ2-7|TRBV15|-
CATQEWGDNEQYF
TGTGCCACCCAGGAATGGGGAGACAACGAGCAGTACTTC
>TRBD2|TRBJ2-1|TRBV3-1/TRBV3-2|-
CASSHPGLAGGPNEQFF
TGTGCCAGCAGCCATCCCGGACTAGCGGGGGGGCCCAATGAGCAGTTCTTC
>TRBD2|TRBJ2-3|TRBV9|-
CASSVAGTRADTQYF
TGTGCCAGCAGCGTAGCGGGGACTAGGGCAGATACGCAGTATTTT
>-|TRBJ2-1|TRBV6-4|once
CASSDSRRANEQFF
TGTGCCAGCAGTGATTCCCGGCGGGCCAATGAGCAGTTCTTC
>TRBD2|TRBJ2-2|TRBV7-3|-
CASSSGLAGAGELFF
TGTGCCAGCAGCTCCGGACTAGCGGGGGCCGGGGAGCTGTTTTTT
>-|TRBJ2-3|TRBV30|-
CAWSVEKRTPSTDTQYF
TGTGCCTGGAGTGTTGAAAAAAGAACACCGAGCACAGATACGCAGTATTTT
>-|TRBJ2-5|TRBV2|-
CASSEGAQETQYF
TGTGCCAGCAGTGAGGGGGCCCAAGAGACCCAGTACTTC
>TRBD1|TRBJ1-4|TRBV6-6|few
CASSREDPGQGEKLFF
TGTGCCAGCAGTCGAGAAGATCCGGGACAGGGTGAAAAACTGTTTTTT
>TRBD2|TRBJ2-3|TRBV19|-
CASSALGLAGSTDTQYF
TGTGCCAGTAGTGCCTTGGGACTAGCGGGGAGCACAGATACGCAGTATTTT
>TRBD1|TRBJ2-1|TRBV24-1|-
CATSDSTGQEYNEQFF
TGTGCCACCAGTGATTCCACGGGACAGGAATACAATGAGCAGTTCTTC